Each of the 9 T cell receptor beta chains below was sequenced from the same sample in a study of T cell repertoires in cytomegalovirus infection. Antigens of these TCRs are unknown. TCRdb redid the calling of the reads with MiXCR, one entry per CDR3 protein. The sample consists of a few hundred thousand distinct CDR3 sequences, roughly 36% of them appearing once. The specimen comprised cultured PBMCs, sampled from culture after CMV antigen stimulation. The receptors were gathered from a human donor in good health (CMV status not recorded). Some clones in this sample may be carry-over from other donors' samples.

On this clonotype: At one of its ends the junction is not consistent with the germline gene, which may arise from a read error. The chain uses TRBV7-8 and TRBJ2-1; D call uncertain. From germline, CDR1 is SGHVS and CDR2 FQNEAQ. The CDR3 runs to 15 residues. CDR3 bases: TGTACCAGCAGCCCGCTTCCCGAGGCCTACAATGAGCAGTTCTTC. Protein product: CTSSPLPEAYNEQFF.

The rearrangement joins TRBV4-1 to TRBJ2-6; 10 bases match TRBD1. After removal of 2 bases from V and 0 bases from J, the junction contained 13 bases not matched to a gene. The CDR3 is made up of 21 amino acids. The germline V gene encodes CDR1 MGHRA and CDR2 YSYEKL. The CDR3 DNA reads TGCGCCAGCAGCCAACGGGACAGGGGATTCCAGACCATCTCTGGGGCCAACGTCCTGACTTTC. Protein: CASSQRDRGFQTISGANVLTF.

V usage is TRBV12-3 or TRBV12-4 and J usage is TRBJ1-2, with D possibly matching TRBD1 (5 bases). This CDR3 has 14 residues. With 6 bases removed from V and 8 bases from J, the gap between germline ends came to 19 bases. CDR3 sequence: CASRPAGLPYGYTF. CDR3 DNA sequence: TGTGCCAGCAGGCCCGCAGGGCTCCCTTACGGCTACACCTTC.

The rearrangement joins TRBV11-2 to TRBJ2-4, with D tentatively TRBD1 or TRBD2 (5 bases each). The germline V and J ends were trimmed by 4 bases and 9 bases, with 16 bases remaining between them. This CDR3 contains 14 residues. Germline loops: CDR1 SGHAT, CDR2 FQNNGV. CDR3 DNA: TGTGCCAGCAGCTACCGGGACCCCGGCGGCATTCAGTACTTC. The encoded protein is CASSYRDPGGIQYF.

This clonotype has just a few counts. The V gene is TRBV3-1, the J gene TRBJ2-7; D is ambiguous. The length of the CDR3 is 13 residues. Between the trimmed V and J ends, which lost 2 bases and 3 bases, there was a span of 8 bases. Germline V lookup: CDR1 LGHDT, CDR2 YNNKEL (reference sequence). The DNA for the CDR3 is TGTGCCAGCAGCCAACGCGAAAACTACGAGCAGTACTTC. This encodes CASSQRENYEQYF.

This chain links TRBV5-1 with TRBJ2-1; D is uncertain. Per the germline V gene, CDR1 is SGHRS and CDR2 is YFSETQ. Deletions cut 0 bases from V and 8 bases from J, with 12 bases between. This CDR3 has 14 residues. The CDR3 region is CASSLALFSDEQFF. The CDR3, as DNA: TGCGCCAGCAGCTTGGCGCTGTTCTCCGATGAGCAGTTCTTC.

This chain links TRBV5-6 with TRBJ1-1; TRBD1 might be the D (6 bases). Germline V lookup: CDR1 SGHDT, CDR2 YYEEEE. This CDR3 has 14 residues. V was clipped by 1 base and J by 9 bases, with 16 bases between them. Here the CDR3 DNA reads TGTGCCAGCAGCTTGAAGAGACAGGCCCTAAAAGCTTTCTTT. Protein sequence: CASSLKRQALKAFF.

CDR3 sequence (DNA): TGTGCCACCAGCAGAGGTTCGGCCGAGATTGGGACCCTCCACTTT. Its translation is CATSRGSAEIGTLHF. This chain joins TRBV15 and TRBJ1-6; the D is unclear. CDR1 LNHNV and CDR2 YYDKDF come from the germline V gene (reference sequence). V lost 1 base to trimming and J lost 14 bases, with 18 bases between them. The CDR3 has 15 amino acids.

The chain employs TRBV7-9 and TRBJ1-6; no clear D gene. The germline gives CDR1 SEHNR, CDR2 FQNEAQ (reference sequence). Trimming stripped 3 bases from V and 8 bases from J, with 8 bases between. The CDR3 runs 13 residues. For the CDR3, the DNA is TGTGCCAGCAGCTTCCCGGGCGATTCACCCCTCCACTTT. Protein product: CASSFPGDSPLHF. Looking up the rest from reference TRBV7-9 and TRBJ1-6 gives the full variable domain: DTGVSQNPRHKITKRGQNVTFRCDPISEHNRLYWYRQTLGQGPEFLTYFQNEAQLEKSRLLSDRFSAERPKGSFSTLEIQRTEQGDSAMYLCASSFPGDSPLHFGNGTRLTVT.